This is a list of T cell receptor beta chains from one sample in a study of T cells in Graves' hyperthyroidism and ophthalmopathy. MiXCR was run by TCRdb on the multiplex PCR reads, yielding one entry per CDR3 protein. The sample contains about 560,000 distinct CDR3 sequences, 16% of which appear only once. Source material: blood. Receptor source: a woman under 30 with Graves' hyperthyroidism. Each CDR3 is given with its conserved first and last residue. The D gene is left open where the match is weak. Clone size is given for some rows only: seen once, a few or many times, or a class if the clone is expanded.

v_gene	j_gene	abundance	d_gene	CDR3aa	CDR3nt
TRBV13	TRBJ2-1	many	TRBD2	CASSSTGTRNNEQFF	TGTGCCAGCAGCTCCACCGGGACTAGAAACAATGAGCAGTTCTTC
TRBV6-1	TRBJ1-2	NA	NA	CASRAGSYGYTF	TGTGCCAGCAGGGCGGGGTCGTATGGCTACACCTTC
TRBV6-5	TRBJ2-1	few	TRBD2	CASSYPWTSGGDSNWNEQFF	TGTGCCAGCAGTTACCCTTGGACTAGCGGGGGGGATTCTAATTGGAATGAGCAGTTCTTC
TRBV29-1	TRBJ2-5	few	TRBD2	CSVELAGGEETQYF	TGCAGCGTTGAACTAGCGGGAGGGGAAGAGACCCAGTACTTC
TRBV10-2	TRBJ2-7	NA	TRBD2	CASSPLAGTHEQYF	TGCGCCAGCAGTCCGCTAGCGGGAACCCACGAGCAGTACTTC
TRBV20-1	TRBJ2-5	NA	NA	CSASSRKVQETQYF	TGCAGTGCTAGCAGTCGGAAAGTTCAAGAGACCCAGTACTTC
TRBV7-7	TRBJ2-2	NA	TRBD2	CASSTGTSGSAGELFF	TGTGCCAGCTCCACCGGGACTAGCGGGAGCGCCGGGGAGCTGTTTTTT
TRBV6-1	TRBJ1-1	many	NA	CASTKNTEAFF	TGTGCCAGCACGAAGAACACTGAAGCTTTCTTT
TRBV20-1	TRBJ2-5	many	TRBD2	CSARDVNGGAQETQYF	TGCAGTGCTAGAGATGTGAACGGGGGGGCCCAGGAGACCCAGTACTTC
TRBV27	TRBJ2-1	many	NA	CASSRGGGGNEQFF	TGTGCCAGCAGCAGGGGAGGGGGAGGGAATGAGCAGTTCTTC
TRBV4-1	TRBJ2-3	NA	NA	CASSHPTNGWSYSTDTQYF	TGCGCCAGCAGCCACCCGACTAACGGATGGTCTTACTCCACAGATACGCAGTATTTT
TRBV10-3	TRBJ2-3	many	TRBD2	CAIQGTSGSRDTQYF	TGTGCCATCCAGGGGACTAGCGGGAGTCGAGATACGCAGTATTTT
TRBV20-1	TRBJ1-5	many	TRBD1	CSAVDRGRQPQHF	TGCAGTGCCGTGGACAGGGGACGGCAGCCCCAGCATTTT
TRBV20-1	TRBJ2-7	many	NA	CSAPSWRPNYEQYF	TGCAGTGCCCCGTCCTGGAGGCCCAATTACGAGCAGTACTTC
TRBV2	TRBJ2-7	NA	NA	CASSESNHEQYF	TGTGCCAGCAGTGAATCGAACCACGAGCAGTACTTC
TRBV2	TRBJ1-1	many	NA	CASSDRGLHARAFF	TGTGCCAGCAGTGATAGGGGACTCCACGCGAGGGCTTTCTTT
TRBV6-2/TRBV6-3	TRBJ2-7	few	NA	CASSYTQLQYF	TGTGCCAGCAGTTATACCCAGCTGCAGTACTTC
TRBV20-1	TRBJ1-5	few	NA	CSARDSGQPQHF	TGCAGTGCTAGAGATTCGGGTCAGCCCCAGCATTTT
TRBV29-1	TRBJ1-2	few	NA	CSVTARGGYTF	TGCAGCGTCACTGCAAGGGGTGGCTACACCTTC
TRBV10-3	TRBJ2-7	NA	NA	CAISARGPPYEQCF	TGTGCCATCAGTGCCCGGGGCCCCCCCTACGAGCAGTGCTTC
TRBV6-1	TRBJ1-2	NA	TRBD1	CASRAGTGDRGYTF	TGTGCCAGCAGAGCCGGGACAGGGGATCGTGGCTACACCTTC
TRBV11-2	TRBJ2-7	few	NA	CASSLEISAYEQYF	TGTGCCAGCAGCTTAGAGATTTCGGCCTACGAGCAGTACTTC
TRBV28	TRBJ1-2	NA	NA	CATRLGGYTF	TGTGCCACTAGACTAGGTGGCTACACCTTC
TRBV12-3/TRBV12-4	TRBJ1-1	NA	NA	CASSSRGGVNTEAFF	TGTGCCAGCAGTTCCCGGGGAGGGGTGAACACTGAAGCTTTCTTT
TRBV12-5	TRBJ1-1	many	NA	CASGLVRNTEAFF	TGTGCTAGTGGTTTGGTACGGAACACTGAAGCTTTCTTT
TRBV27	TRBJ1-5	once	NA	CASRGPNDQPQHF	TGTGCCAGCAGGGGACCTAACGATCAGCCCCAGCATTTT
TRBV18	TRBJ2-2	once	NA	CASSPPFQRVGTGELFF	TGTGCCAGCTCACCACCGTTTCAAAGGGTTGGCACCGGGGAGCTGTTTTTT
TRBV2	TRBJ2-7	many	NA	CASSGQKQYF	TGTGCCAGCAGTGGACAGAAGCAGTACTTC
TRBV24-1	TRBJ1-5	few	TRBD1	CATTEPGGQGVGHPQHF	TGTGCCACCACCGAACCGGGGGGACAGGGGGTGGGTCACCCCCAGCATTTT
TRBV28	TRBJ2-7	few	NA	CASSHQASYEQYF	TGTGCCAGCAGCCACCAGGCCTCCTACGAGCAGTACTTC
TRBV7-2	TRBJ1-2	many	NA	CASSFRGDGYTF	TGTGCCAGCAGCTTCCGCGGGGATGGCTACACCTTC